Following are 12 T cell receptor beta chains from one sample sequenced in a study of pediatric ulcerative colitis. Assay used: immunoSEQ multiplex PCR; TCRdb lists only in-frame clones, some missing. The sample has 35,000 to 45,000 clones; roughly 83% are singletons. The sequencing input was blood. Source of these receptors: a girl aged 10 to 17 with moderate ulcerative colitis.

The chain couples TRBV9 to TRBJ2-1; TRBD1 matches at 8 bases. Germline trimming cut 4 bases from V and 4 bases from J; bases unmatched to any gene: 7. CDR1 and CDR2 from the germline V gene are SGDLS and YYNGEE. The CDR3 sequence is 15 residues long. The CDR3 DNA reads TGTGCCAGCAGCCAAGACAGGGGAACATACAATGAGCAGTTCTTC. Its translation is CASSQDRGTYNEQFF.

This rearrangement joins TRBV28 to TRBJ2-7; D is unresolved. Germline loops: CDR1 MDHEN, CDR2 SYDVKM. V lost 6 bases and J 4 bases, leaving 10 bases between the germline ends. This CDR3 has 12 residues. CDR3 protein: CASRGSTYEQYF. The CDR3 region has the DNA TGTGCCAGCAGAGGCAGTACATACGAGCAGTACTTC.

V and J are TRBV5-4 and TRBJ2-5; D possibly corresponds to TRBD1 (6 bases). The CDR3 sequence is 14 residues long. Germline V gives CDR1 SGHNT, CDR2 YYREEE (reference sequence). Trimming removed 0 bases from V and 4 bases from J, with 10 bases in between. This CDR3 is CASSLDRASETQYF. The CDR3 DNA sequence: TGTGCCAGCAGCTTGGACAGGGCCTCAGAGACCCAGTACTTC.

The rearrangement links TRBV18 to TRBJ1-4, with D tentatively TRBD1 (6 bases). This CDR3 is built from 15 residues. The V end was cut by 1 base, the J end by 5 bases, with 11 bases between. CDR1 and CDR2 from the germline V gene are KGHSH and LQKENI. CDR3 amino acids: CASSPRGQSNEKLFF. The CDR3, as DNA: TGTGCCAGCTCACCACGTGGACAGTCGAATGAAAAACTGTTTTTT. Based on the CDR3 plus reference TRBV18 and TRBJ1-4, the full variable domain is NAGVMQNPRHLVRRRGQEARLRCSPMKGHSHVYWYRQLPEEGLKFMVYLQKENIIDESGMPKERFSAEFPKEGPSILRIQQVVRGDSAAYFCASSPRGQSNEKLFFGSGTQLSVL.

The CDR3 sequence is CASSGIGYEQYF. CDR3 nucleotide sequence: TGTGCCAGCAGCGGTATCGGCTACGAGCAGTACTTC. The chain has TRBV5-6 and TRBJ2-7, with D hard to call. Germline CDR1 is SGHDT and CDR2 is YYEEEE. V was shortened by 4 bases and J by 3 bases, with 8 bases between the two germline ends. The CDR3 loop spans 12 amino acids. Variable domain in full (rest from reference TRBV5-6 and TRBJ2-7): DAGVTQSPTHLIKTRGQQVTLRCSPKSGHDTVSWYQQALGQGPQFIFQYYEEEERQRGNFPDRFSGHQFPNYSSELNVNALLLGDSALYLCASSGIGYEQYFGPGTRLTVT.

This chain's CDR3 is CASRATGGGTEAFF. CDR3 coding DNA: TGTGCCAGTAGGGCGACCGGGGGGGGCACTGAAGCTTTCTTT. The gene calls are TRBV19 and TRBJ1-1; perhaps TRBD1 as D (5 bases). CDR3 size: 14 residues. The V gene lost 6 bases and the J gene lost 4 bases, with 15 bases spanning the gap. Per germline, CDR1 LNHDA and CDR2 SQIVND (reference sequence).

J is TRBJ1-2 and V is TRBV2; 7 bases are shared with TRBD1. CDR1 SNHLY and CDR2 FYNNEI come from the germline V gene. The CDR3 is made up of 13 amino acids. The ends lost 2 bases at V and 8 bases at J; junction bases unmatched: 5. The CDR3, as DNA: TGTGCCAGCAGTGAAAAGGGGGCAGGGGGCTACACCTTC. It encodes CASSEKGAGGYTF.

The gene calls are TRBV5-4 and TRBJ2-2, with a tentative D call TRBD2 (7 bases). Germline CDR1 reads SGHNT; CDR2 reads YYREEE (reference sequence). CDR3 size: 16 residues. V dropped 0 bases and J dropped 7 bases, with 16 bases sitting between them. CDR3 loop: CASSLVWGGAGGELFF. CDR3 nucleotide sequence: TGTGCCAGCAGCTTGGTCTGGGGGGGCGCCGGCGGGGAGCTGTTTTTT.

The chain carries TRBV6-5 and TRBJ2-3; D gene uncertain. Germline CDR1 MNHEY, CDR2 SVGAGI. The CDR3 totals 13 residues. Trimming took 7 bases from V and 2 from J, leaving 10 bases between them. The CDR3 spells CASKGFSTDTQYF. CDR3 coding DNA: TGTGCCAGCAAGGGCTTCTCCACAGATACGCAGTATTTT.

CDR3 residues: CASSVEDFQETQYF. The CDR3 DNA sequence: TGTGCCAGCAGCGTAGAGGACTTTCAAGAGACCCAGTACTTC. The rearrangement uses TRBV9 and TRBJ2-5; maybe TRBD2 (5 bases). Germline values: CDR1 SGDLS, CDR2 YYNGEE. The CDR3 runs to 14 residues. With 0 bases removed from V and 2 bases from J, the gap between germline ends came to 8 bases.

This clone was detected once. This rearrangement joins TRBV7-8 to TRBJ2-3; D not certain. Per germline, CDR1 SGHVS and CDR2 FQNEAQ. The CDR3 spans 13 residues. V lost 1 base and J lost 5, with 7 bases in between. The CDR3 DNA follows: TGTGCCAGCAGCTTAGATCGCGGAGATACGCAGTATTTT. This encodes CASSLDRGDTQYF. Based on the CDR3 plus reference TRBV7-8 and TRBJ2-3, the full variable domain is GAGVSQSPRYKVAKRGQDVALRCDPISGHVSLFWYQQALGQGPEFLTYFQNEAQLDKSGLPSDRFFAERPEGSVSTLKIQRTQQEDSAVYLCASSLDRGDTQYFGPGTRLTVL.

V gene TRBV5-5 combines with J gene TRBJ2-7; 9 bases align to TRBD2. Germline CDR1 reads SGHKS; CDR2 reads YYEKEE (reference sequence). J was trimmed by 5 bases and V by 2 bases; bases with no gene match: 11. This CDR3 is 16 amino acids long. The CDR3 nucleotides are TGTGCCAGCAGCTTTCAGAACCTAGCGGGACCGAACGAGCAGTACTTC. Its translation is CASSFQNLAGPNEQYF.